The clone carrying this T cell receptor (beta chain) showed up many times. Its antigen is as yet unknown. The data stem from a study of breast tumors, draining lymph nodes, adjacent tissues. Study results and caveats: Tumor TCR diversity was below lymph nodes but above nontumor tissue. Most tumor T cells seemingly derive from lymph node, then expand in tumor. Data only fit, rather than demonstrated, lymph node origin of most tumor T cells.

TCRdb processed the multiplex PCR reads anew with MiXCR; each CDR3 protein has one entry. Found here are fewer than 300,000 distinct CDR3 sequences, about 34% of them singletons; the top ten hold 1.1% to 1.5%. Breast cancer patients provided tissue from their axillary draining lymph nodes. The sequenced sample consisted of axillary lymph node tissue. The sequence came from a female donor with breast cancer. Some clones in this sample may be carry-over from other donors' samples.

The CDR3 loop is CASTGGGSGNTIYF. The CDR3 coding sequence is TGTGCCAGCACTGGGGGGGGTTCTGGAAACACCATATATTTT. V usage is TRBV6-5 and J usage is TRBJ1-3, with D possibly matching TRBD1 (5 bases). V lost 7 bases and J lost 1, with 11 bases in between. CDR3 length equals 14 residues. Per the germline V gene, CDR1 is MNHEY and CDR2 is SVGAGI.